A single sample gave rise to the 15 T cell receptor beta chains below, sequenced in a study of cytomegalovirus exposure and HLA in healthy donors. It was with 60 Vbeta and 13 Jbeta primers that the PCR ran. Sequenced by immunoSEQ multiplex PCR; TCRdb stores in-frame clones only, minus some. The sample carries about 160,000 clones, about three quarters recorded once. Specimen: PBMCs. Receptors originate from a woman under 40 in good health and CMV-seronegative.

This clone has more than one count but fewer than ten. The chain uses TRBV7-9 and TRBJ1-4, with 11 bases that match TRBD1. The CDR3 spans 15 residues. CDR1 is SEHNR, CDR2 FQNEAQ, per germline (reference sequence). The V and J ends lost 5 bases and 7 bases, in that order; junction bases with no gene match: 6. CDR3 loop: CASSPTGQGGEKLFF. In DNA, the CDR3 is TGTGCCAGCAGCCCCACGGGACAGGGGGGTGAAAAACTGTTTTTT.

The chain employs TRBV5-4 and TRBJ2-1; unclear D gene. CDR1 is SGHNT and CDR2 is YYREEE in the germline V gene (reference sequence). The CDR3 loop spans 15 amino acids. The V end was cut by 0 bases, the J end by 0 bases, with 7 bases between. The CDR3 spells CASSLDRSSYNEQFF. DNA of the CDR3: TGTGCCAGCAGCTTGGACCGGAGCTCCTACAATGAGCAGTTCTTC.

The genes are TRBV7-6 and TRBJ1-6, with D unclear. CDR3 size: 16 residues. Per germline, CDR1 SGHVS and CDR2 FNYEAQ. Deletions cut 5 bases from V and 2 bases from J, with 13 bases between. CDR3 in DNA: TGTGCCAGCAGCCCCTCCCCCGGGGCCTATAATTCACCCCTCCACTTT. It yields the protein CASSPSPGAYNSPLHF.

The rearrangement uses TRBV28 and TRBJ1-4, with 7 bases identical to TRBD1. J was trimmed by 4 bases and V by 4 bases; bases with no gene match: 3. CDR3 size: 14 residues. Germline CDR1 reads MDHEN; CDR2 reads SYDVKM. Here the CDR3 reads CASSSTGINEKLFF. CDR3 sequence (DNA): TGTGCCAGCAGTTCGACAGGGATTAATGAAAAACTGTTTTTT.

Concerning this clone: The junction does not match germline at one end; this may be a read error. The V call is TRBV7-7, the J call TRBJ1-2; possible D gene TRBD1, 5 bases. Germline V CDR1 and CDR2: SSHAT, FNYEAQ (reference sequence). The CDR3 contains 12 residues. The CDR3 DNA is TGTGCTAGCAGCCCGATAGGGGCTGGCTACACCTTC. This translates into CASSPIGAGYTF.

This chain's CDR3 is CASSRQYSNEKLFF. The CDR3 DNA follows: TGTGCCAGCAGCAGACAGTACTCTAATGAAAAACTGTTTTTT. V is TRBV28 and J is TRBJ1-4; tentatively, D is TRBD1 (5 bases). Per germline, CDR1 MDHEN and CDR2 SYDVKM. The V and J ends lost 6 bases and 3 bases respectively, with 11 bases between them. CDR3 length: 14 amino acids. Complete variable domain (other parts from reference TRBV28 and TRBJ1-4): DVKVTQSSRYLVKRTGEKVFLECVQDMDHENMFWYRQDPGLGLRLIYFSYDVKMKEKGDIPEGYSVSREKKERFSLILESASTNQTSMYLCASSRQYSNEKLFFGSGTQLSVL.

The chain is built from TRBV5-1 and TRBJ2-5, with 8 bases that match TRBD2. The CDR3 length is 15 residues. From germline, CDR1 is SGHRS and CDR2 YFSETQ. With 1 base clipped from V and 0 bases from J, the junction kept 2 bases outside the gene matches. The CDR3 spells CASSLLAGYQETQYF. The CDR3 nucleotides are TGCGCCAGCAGCTTGTTAGCGGGGTACCAAGAGACCCAGTACTTC.

This clone has more than one count but fewer than ten. J is TRBJ1-2 and V is TRBV30; no clear D. The CDR3 consists of 13 residues. CDR1 GTSNPN and CDR2 SVGIG come from the germline V gene (reference sequence). V was pared by 1 base and J by 8 bases, with 14 bases between. The CDR3 nucleotides read TGTGCCTGGAGTGCAGACCTTGCGGGGGGCTACACCTTC. Translating gives CAWSADLAGGYTF. The variable domain in full, completed from reference TRBV30 and TRBJ1-2, reads SQTIHQWPATLVQPVGSPLSLECTVEGTSNPNLYWYRQAAGRGLQLLFYSVGIGQISSEVPQNLSASRPQDRQFILSSKKLLLSDSGFYLCAWSADLAGGYTFGSGTRLTVV.

CDR3 bases: TGCGCCAGCAGCGACAGTGACACCGGGGAGCTGTTTTTT. The encoded protein is CASSDSDTGELFF. V is TRBV5-1 and J is TRBJ2-2; D is possibly TRBD1 (5 bases). Germline CDR1 SGHRS, CDR2 YFSETQ. The ends were cut back, 4 bases at V and 3 bases at J, with 7 bases in the middle. The CDR3 spans 13 residues.

CDR3 sequence reads: CASSGRTGGSSGANVLTF. CDR3 DNA sequence: TGCGCCAGCAGCGGACGGACAGGGGGCAGCTCTGGGGCCAACGTCCTGACTTTC. The genes are TRBV4-1 and TRBJ2-6, with 11 bases identical to TRBD1. J gave up 0 bases and V 5 bases, and 6 bases lay outside the gene matches. Per germline, CDR1 MGHRA and CDR2 YSYEKL. The CDR3 length is 18 residues.

V usage is TRBV4-1 and J usage is TRBJ2-7, with D possibly being TRBD1 (6 bases). Per the germline V gene, CDR1 is MGHRA and CDR2 is YSYEKL. CDR3 length: 16 residues. Trimming removed 2 bases at V and 0 bases at J, with 14 bases between. This CDR3 is CASSQRTDSYSYEQYF. The CDR3 DNA follows: TGCGCCAGCAGCCAACGTACGGACAGCTACTCCTACGAGCAGTACTTC.

The rearrangement joins TRBV29-1 to TRBJ1-1; tentatively, D is TRBD1 (6 bases). Germline V gives CDR1 SQVTM, CDR2 ANQGSEA. V gave up 5 bases and J gave up 2 bases, with 12 bases separating them. The CDR3 covers 13 residues. For the CDR3, the DNA is TGCAGCGTTTGCGACAGGAAAAACACTGAAGCTTTCTTT. Protein product: CSVCDRKNTEAFF.

This chain uses TRBV2 with TRBJ1-5, with TRBD1 matching over 7 bases. The CDR3 loop spans 17 amino acids. Trimming at V came to 6 bases and at J to 4 bases, leaving 15 bases not matched to a gene. The V gene's germline CDR1 is SNHLY and CDR2 FYNNEI. The CDR3 DNA reads TGTGCCAGCAGCCCCCGACAGGGACGTTTGGGGAATCAGCCCCAGCATTTT. Translation gives CASSPRQGRLGNQPQHF.

Notes on this clone: Other DNA sequences in this sample translate to the same CDR3. The J gene is TRBJ1-1, the V gene TRBV4-2; D is perhaps TRBD1 (6 bases). CDR1 is LGHNA, CDR2 YNFKEQ, per germline. The CDR3 is 13 amino acids. The ends were cut back, 2 bases at V and 6 bases at J, with 10 bases in the middle. The DNA of the CDR3 is TGTGCCAGCAGCCAAACAGGGTTCGCTGAAGCTTTCTTT. This sequence encodes CASSQTGFAEAFF.

This clone was observed a few times. The chain uses TRBV7-3 and TRBJ2-3; D is perhaps TRBD1 (5 bases). The length of the CDR3 is 17 residues. V was clipped by 0 bases and J by 2 bases, with 15 bases between them. From germline, CDR1 is SGHTA and CDR2 FQGTGA. CDR3 DNA: TGTGCCAGCAGCTTAACAGGGGCTCATAGCTTCACAGATACGCAGTATTTT. Amino acid sequence: CASSLTGAHSFTDTQYF.